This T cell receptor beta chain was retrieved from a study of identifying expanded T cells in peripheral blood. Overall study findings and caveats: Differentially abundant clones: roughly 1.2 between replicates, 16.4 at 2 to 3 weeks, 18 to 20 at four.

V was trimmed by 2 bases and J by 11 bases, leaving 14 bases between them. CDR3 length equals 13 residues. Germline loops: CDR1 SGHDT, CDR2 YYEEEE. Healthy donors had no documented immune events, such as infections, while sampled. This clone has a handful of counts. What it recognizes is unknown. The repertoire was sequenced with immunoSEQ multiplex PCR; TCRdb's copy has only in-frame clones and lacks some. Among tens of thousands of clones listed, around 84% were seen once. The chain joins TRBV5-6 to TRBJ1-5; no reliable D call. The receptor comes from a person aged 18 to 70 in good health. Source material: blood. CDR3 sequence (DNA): TGTGCCAGCAGCTTAGGACCGACTTTGTCCCAGCATTTT. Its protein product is CASSLGPTLSQHF.